Below, one T cell receptor (beta chain) is given with its context. Antigen: not known. Generated by immunoSEQ multiplex PCR, the TCRdb table keeps only in-frame clones and is missing some. The sample carries about 2 million clones, around 95% recorded once. Looked up from germline, CDR1 is GTSNPN and CDR2 is SVGIG (reference sequence). Between the trimmed V and J ends, which lost 0 bases and 3 bases, there was a span of 15 bases. CDR3 length: 16 residues. Only Caucasian adults living in Nashville, Tennessee served as donors. The sample belongs to a study of shared clonotypes between healthy human individuals. Whole-study context: Plates per donor: three CD4 naive, three CD4 memory, two CD8 naive, one CD8 memory. Study-level findings and limits: Sampling covered nothing but blood. Tissue TCR repertoires likely differ from those found in blood.

The sequencing sample was made of naive CD4+ T cells sorted from blood. The subset here: CD45RA+ positively selected. This rearrangement joins TRBV30 to TRBJ1-5; the D gene is possibly TRBD1 (5 bases). The source is a man between 18 and 35 years old in good health. CDR3 coding DNA: TGTGCCTGGAGTGTAGGAGGGGCCGGTTTCAATCAGCCCCAGCATTTT. This encodes CAWSVGGAGFNQPQHF.